This T cell receptor (beta chain) was found in a study of cytomegalovirus exposure and HLA in healthy donors. PCR involved 60 Vbeta and 13 Jbeta primers. TCRdb's copy holds only in-frame clones and misses some; the assay was immunoSEQ multiplex PCR. The top ten hold less than 5% of the sample, which has approximately 120,000 clones, roughly 73% seen once. The junction had 8 bases not matched to a gene; V was cut back by 8 bases and J by 2 bases. The CDR3 runs 15 residues. Germline V gene data show CDR1 as SNHLY and CDR2 as FYNNEI. V and J are TRBV2 and TRBJ2-1; 8 bases are a match to TRBD1. The receptor comes from a man aged 55 to 70 in good health and CMV-seropositive. Sequences were obtained from PBMCs. DNA of the CDR3: TGTGCCAGCCACAGGGGGGCCGGCGCCTACAATGAGCAGTTCTTC. This sequence encodes CASHRGAGAYNEQFF.